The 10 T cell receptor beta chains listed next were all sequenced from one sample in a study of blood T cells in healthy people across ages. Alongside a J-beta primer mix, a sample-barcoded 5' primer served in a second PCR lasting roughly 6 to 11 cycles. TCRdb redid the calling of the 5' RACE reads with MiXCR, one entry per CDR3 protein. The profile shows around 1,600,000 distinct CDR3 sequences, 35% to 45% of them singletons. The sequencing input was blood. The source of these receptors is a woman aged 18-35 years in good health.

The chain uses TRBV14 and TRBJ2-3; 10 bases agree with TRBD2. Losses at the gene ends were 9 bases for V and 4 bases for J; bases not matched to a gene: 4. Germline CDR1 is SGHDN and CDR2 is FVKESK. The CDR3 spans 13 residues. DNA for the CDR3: TGTGCCAGTACTAGCGGGAACTCAGATACGCAGTATTTT. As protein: CASTSGNSDTQYF.

CDR3 bases: TGTGCCAGCAGCGTAGGACTAGCGGGATTGGGAAATGAGCAGTTCTTC. The encoded protein is CASSVGLAGLGNEQFF. This chain links TRBV9 with TRBJ2-1, with TRBD2 matching 11 bases. V lost 0 bases and J lost 7; bases outside the gene matches: 6. The CDR3 extends over 16 amino acids. CDR1 is SGDLS, CDR2 YYNGEE, per germline.

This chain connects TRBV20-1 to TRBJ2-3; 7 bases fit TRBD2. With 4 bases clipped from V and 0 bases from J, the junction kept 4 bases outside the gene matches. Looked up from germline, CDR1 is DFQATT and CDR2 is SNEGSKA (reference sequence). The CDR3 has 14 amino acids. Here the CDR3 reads CSATPGGSTDTQYF. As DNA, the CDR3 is TGCAGTGCTACTCCGGGGGGTAGCACAGATACGCAGTATTTT.

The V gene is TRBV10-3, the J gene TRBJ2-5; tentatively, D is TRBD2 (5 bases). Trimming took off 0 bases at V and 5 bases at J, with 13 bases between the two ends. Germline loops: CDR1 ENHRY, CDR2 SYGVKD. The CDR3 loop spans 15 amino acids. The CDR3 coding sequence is TGTGCCATCAGTGAGTCGGCAAGGGAGTGGGAGACCCAGTACTTC. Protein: CAISESAREWETQYF.

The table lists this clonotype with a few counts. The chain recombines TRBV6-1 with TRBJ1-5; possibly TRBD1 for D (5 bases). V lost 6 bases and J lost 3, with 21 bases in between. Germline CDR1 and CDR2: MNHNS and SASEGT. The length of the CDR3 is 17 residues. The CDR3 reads CASRRGTGTGANQPQHF. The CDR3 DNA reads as TGTGCCAGCAGGAGGGGTACTGGTACCGGGGCCAATCAGCCCCAGCATTTT.

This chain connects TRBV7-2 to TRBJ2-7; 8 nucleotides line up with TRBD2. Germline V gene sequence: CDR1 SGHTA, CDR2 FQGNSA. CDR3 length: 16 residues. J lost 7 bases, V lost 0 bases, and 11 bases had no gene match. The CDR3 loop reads CASSLAGTRTNNEQYF. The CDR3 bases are TGTGCCAGCAGCTTAGCAGGGACTAGGACCAACAATGAGCAGTACTTC. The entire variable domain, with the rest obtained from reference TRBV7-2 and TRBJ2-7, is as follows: GAGVSQSPSNKVTEKGKDVELRCDPISGHTALYWYRQSLGQGLEFLIYFQGNSAPDKSGLPSDRFSAERTGGSVSTLTIQRTQQEDSAVYLCASSLAGTRTNNEQYFGPGTRLTVT.

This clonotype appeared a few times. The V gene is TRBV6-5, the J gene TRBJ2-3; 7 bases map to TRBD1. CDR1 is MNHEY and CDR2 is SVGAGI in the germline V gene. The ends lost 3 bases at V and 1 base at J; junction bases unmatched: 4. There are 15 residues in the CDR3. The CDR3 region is CASSYTGARTDTQYF. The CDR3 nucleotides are TGTGCCAGCAGTTATACAGGGGCCCGCACAGATACGCAGTATTTT.

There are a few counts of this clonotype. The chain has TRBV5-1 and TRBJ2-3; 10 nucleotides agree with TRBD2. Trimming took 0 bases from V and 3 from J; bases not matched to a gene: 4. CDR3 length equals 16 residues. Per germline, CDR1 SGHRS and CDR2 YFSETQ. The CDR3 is CASSLVLAGATDTQYF. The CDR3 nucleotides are TGCGCCAGCAGCTTGGTTCTAGCGGGAGCGACAGATACGCAGTATTTT.

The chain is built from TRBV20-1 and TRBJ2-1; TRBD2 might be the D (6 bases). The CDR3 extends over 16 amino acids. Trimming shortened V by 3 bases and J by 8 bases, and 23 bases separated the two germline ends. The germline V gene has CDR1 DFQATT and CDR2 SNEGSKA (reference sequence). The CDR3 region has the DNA TGCAGTGCTAGGGACTATCAGCGAAGGACCAGGGATGAGCAGTTCTTC. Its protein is CSARDYQRRTRDEQFF.

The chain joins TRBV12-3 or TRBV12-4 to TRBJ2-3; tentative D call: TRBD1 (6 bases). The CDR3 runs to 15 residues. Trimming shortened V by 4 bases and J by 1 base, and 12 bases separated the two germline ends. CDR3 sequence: CASSYRQVRTDTQYF. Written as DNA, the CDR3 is TGTGCCAGCAGTTACCGACAGGTCCGCACAGATACGCAGTATTTT.